A selection of T cell receptor beta chains follows, all from one sample in a study of shared clonotypes between healthy human individuals. Method: immunoSEQ multiplex PCR; TCRdb's copy keeps in-frame clones and lacks some. This sample has approximately 1.4 million clones; 95% to 99% occur once, and the top ten carry approximately 0.45%. The specimen was naive CD4+ T cells sorted from blood. These TCRs come from a man aged 25 to 40 in good health. Both conserved end residues are part of each CDR3. The D gene is left open where the match is weak. Clone size is shown for a subset of rows, as once, few, many or a class of expanded clone.

TRBV7-9	-	TRBJ1-2	-	CASSLTDSNYGYTF	TGTGCCAGCAGCCTAACGGACAGCAACTATGGCTACACCTTC
TRBV28	-	TRBJ2-7	-	CASSGFRRYEQYF	TGTGCCAGCAGCGGTTTCCGTAGGTACGAGCAGTACTTC
TRBV6-4	TRBD1	TRBJ1-1	-	CASSAKTGGGTEAFF	TGTGCCAGCAGTGCCAAAACAGGGGGAGGCACTGAAGCTTTCTTT
TRBV10-3	TRBD2	TRBJ2-5	-	CAISGSGGRETQYF	TGTGCCATCAGTGGGAGCGGGGGCCGGGAGACCCAGTACTTC
TRBV7-9	TRBD1	TRBJ1-2	-	CASSLGTGYYGYTF	TGTGCCAGCAGCTTAGGGACAGGGTATTATGGCTACACCTTC
TRBV5-6	-	TRBJ2-5	-	CASSLYAGHQETQYF	TGTGCCAGCAGCTTGTACGCGGGCCATCAAGAGACCCAGTACTTC
TRBV19	-	TRBJ2-7	-	CASSIGTYEQYF	TGTGCCAGTAGTATTGGCACCTACGAGCAGTACTTC
TRBV2	TRBD2	TRBJ2-5	-	CASRWTSGRARGETQYF	TGTGCCAGCAGGTGGACTAGCGGGAGGGCCAGGGGGGAGACCCAGTACTTC
TRBV7-8	-	TRBJ2-1	-	CASSLSWGDGEQFF	TGTGCCAGCAGCTTAAGTTGGGGGGACGGTGAGCAGTTCTTC
TRBV11-3	TRBD1	TRBJ2-7	once	CASSKGQGAEEQYF	TGTGCCAGCAGCAAGGGACAGGGGGCGGAAGAGCAGTACTTC
TRBV6-1	TRBD2	TRBJ2-5	-	CATTQSGGRETQYF	TGTGCCACCACCCAGTCGGGGGGACGGGAGACCCAGTACTTC
TRBV19	-	TRBJ1-4	-	CASTLRGEKLFF	TGTGCCAGTACCCTCCGGGGTGAAAAACTGTTTTTT
TRBV5-1	-	TRBJ2-7	-	CASSLGFGYEQYF	TGCGCCAGCAGCTTGGGTTTCGGTTACGAGCAGTACTTC
TRBV2	-	TRBJ1-5	-	CASGRPPGQILRREPQHF	TGTGCCAGCGGCCGACCTCCAGGACAGATCCTACGACGGGAGCCCCAGCATTTT
TRBV7-9	-	TRBJ2-7	-	CASSRGWEQSYEQYF	TGTGCCAGCAGCCGCGGGTGGGAACAATCCTACGAGCAGTACTTC
TRBV7-8	-	TRBJ2-1	-	CASSLGQAKLHNEQFF	TGTGCCAGCAGCTTAGGGCAGGCCAAACTACACAATGAGCAGTTCTTC
TRBV30	-	TRBJ1-2	-	CAAYGVTALYGYTF	TGTGCCGCCTACGGAGTAACGGCCCTTTATGGCTACACCTTC